This T cell receptor beta chain comes out of a study of blood T cells in healthy people across ages. Findings and caveats of the study: Aged donors had fewer naive CD4+ cells and lower diversity than long-lived donors.

This clonotype came up a few times. Its antigen is currently unknown. Approximately 10 milliliters was the volume of peripheral blood drawn from each donor. The authors isolated at least 6 million PBMCs per sample. Sample-barcoded 5' priming and a J-beta primer mix drove a second PCR of 7 to 11 cycles. Via MiXCR, TCRdb re-called the 5' RACE reads, giving one row per CDR3 protein. The sample has about 1.5 million distinct CDR3 sequences; 42% are singletons. This CDR3 is 15 amino acids long. The V gene's germline CDR1 is DFQATT and CDR2 SNEGSKA (reference sequence). J gave up 4 bases and V 5 bases, and 8 bases lay outside the gene matches.

This TCR was sampled from a woman aged 18-29 years in good health. The sequenced material came from blood. This sequence joins TRBV20-1 and TRBJ2-7; the match to TRBD2 covers 13 bases. This CDR3 reads CSAPDTSGGGYEQYF. The CDR3 bases are TGCAGTGCTCCAGACACTAGCGGGGGGGGATACGAGCAGTACTTC.